Listed below are T cell receptor beta chains from one sample, sequenced in a study of cytomegalovirus exposure and HLA in healthy donors. TCRdb's table, derived via immunoSEQ multiplex PCR, lists solely in-frame clones and lacks some. Its listing shows 85,000 or so clones. The specimen sequenced was PBMCs. Receptors originate from a woman between 25 and 40 years old in good health and CMV-seronegative. CDR3s include the opening cysteine and the closing phenylalanine or tryptophan. The D gene is left open where the match is weak.

V gene	J gene	D gene	CDR3 DNA	CDR3 protein
TRBV7-9	TRBJ2-2	NA	TGTGCCAGCGGACCGGGTGTGGGCGGGTATGGCTACACCGGGGAGCTGTTTTTT	CASGPGVGGYGYTGELFF
TRBV19	TRBJ1-5	TRBD1	TGTGCCAGTAGTGAGCAGGGGGCAGGACAGCCCCAGCATTTT	CASSEQGAGQPQHF
TRBV19	TRBJ1-5	NA	TGTGCCAGTAGTATAGAACCCCTTCTCCTAACCGATCAGCCCCAGCATTTT	CASSIEPLLLTDQPQHF
TRBV6-5	TRBJ2-7	NA	TGTGCCAGCTCCCCACAGGGTTTCCACGAGCAGTACTTC	CASSPQGFHEQYF
TRBV30	TRBJ1-5	TRBD1	TGTGCCGGGAGTCCCCGACAGGGTCGCAATCAGCCCCAGCATTTT	CAGSPRQGRNQPQHF
TRBV6-1	TRBJ2-7	TRBD2	TGTGCCAGCAGTGAAAGCGTGACTAGCGTACCGGGGACCTACGAGCAGTACTTC	CASSESVTSVPGTYEQYF
TRBV30	TRBJ2-3	TRBD2	TGTGCCGGGAGTGTACAGCGGGAGCGACAAGATACGCAGTATTTT	CAGSVQRERQDTQYF
TRBV19	TRBJ2-2	NA	TGTGCCACCAGAACGGGGACGAACACCGGGGAGCTGTTTTTT	CATRTGTNTGELFF
TRBV2	TRBJ1-1	NA	TGTGCCAGCAGCGCCCTACAGCTGAACACTGAAGCTTTCTTT	CASSALQLNTEAFF
TRBV30	TRBJ1-1	NA	TGTGCCTGGCTTGAAGCTTTCTTT	CAWLEAFF
TRBV30	TRBJ2-7	NA	TGTGCCTGGAGTGGGTTTAATACGGGCGAGCAGTACTTC	CAWSGFNTGEQYF
TRBV6-6	TRBJ2-5	TRBD1	TGTGCCAGCAGAAAGAACAGGGGGGAGACCCAGTACTTC	CASRKNRGETQYF
TRBV5-1	TRBJ1-6	NA	TGCGCCAGCAGCTTGGACGGGAGCTCCTATAATTCACCCCTCCACTTT	CASSLDGSSYNSPLHF
TRBV27	TRBJ2-1	TRBD2	TGTGCCAGCAGTTTAGTAGCGGGAGGCTACAATGAGCAGTTCTTC	CASSLVAGGYNEQFF
TRBV9	TRBJ2-3	NA	TGTGCCAGCAGCGTATCTCCTGGGGGGTCCACAGATACGCAGTATTTT	CASSVSPGGSTDTQYF
TRBV19	TRBJ1-1	NA	TGTGCCAGTACTATAGGATACGGGAACACTGAAGCTTTCTTT	CASTIGYGNTEAFF
TRBV6-5	TRBJ1-2	NA	TGTGCCAGCACCGACCACTTCGACAGGAATTATGGCTACACCTTC	CASTDHFDRNYGYTF
TRBV7-2	TRBJ2-7	TRBD1	TGTGCCAGCAGCCGGACAGGGGGCATGAAGGTCGAGCAGTACTTC	CASSRTGGMKVEQYF
TRBV7-9	TRBJ1-1	TRBD1	TGTGCCAGCAGCTTAGCGACAGGGATAGCAGGGGAAGCTTTCTTT	CASSLATGIAGEAFF
TRBV5-6	TRBJ2-7	NA	TGTGCCAGCAGCTCACCAGGGAACAGCGAGCAGTACTTC	CASSSPGNSEQYF
TRBV30	TRBJ1-6	NA	TGTGCCTGGGGGCCTCCCGGAGGTTCACCCCTCCACTTT	CAWGPPGGSPLHF
TRBV30	TRBJ2-7	NA	TGTGCCTGGGACCGGACACCCTACGAGCAGTACTTC	CAWDRTPYEQYF
TRBV29-1	TRBJ1-2	NA	TGCAGCGTTGAGGACGGCCGAGCGGAGGGCTACACCTTC	CSVEDGRAEGYTF
TRBV25-1	TRBJ2-1	TRBD2	TGTGCCAGCAGTGATCTAGCGGGAGCATGCCTTTACTACAATGAGCAGTTCTTC	CASSDLAGACLYYNEQFF
TRBV6-1	TRBJ2-7	NA	TGTGCCAGCAAAACAGAGCCCCATACCTACGAGCAGTACTTC	CASKTEPHTYEQYF
TRBV15	TRBJ2-5	NA	TGTGCCACCAGGCCGACAGTTCAAGAGACCCAGTACTTC	CATRPTVQETQYF
TRBV6-1	TRBJ1-3	NA	TGTGCCAGTTTGGCCCCCGAAACTGGAAACACCATATATTTT	CASLAPETGNTIYF
TRBV2	TRBJ1-2	TRBD1	TGTGCCAGCAGCGAGGCAGGGGGAGCTAACTATGGCTACACCTTC	CASSEAGGANYGYTF
TRBV25-1	TRBJ2-5	TRBD2	TGTGCCAGCAGCGCTGGGCGGGCTAGCGGGAGAGGAGAGACCCAGTACTTC	CASSAGRASGRGETQYF
TRBV5-1	TRBJ1-2	TRBD1	TGCGCCAGCAGCTCGGGACAGGGCCTAGGCTATGGCTACACCTTC	CASSSGQGLGYGYTF